This TCR beta chain was captured by sequencing in a study of cytomegalovirus exposure and HLA in healthy donors. The V segment lost 7 bases and the J segment 9 bases; nucleotides outside the gene matches: 7. The CDR3 loop spans 14 amino acids. CDR1 and CDR2 from the germline V gene are PRHDT and FYEKMQ (reference sequence). Measured with immunoSEQ multiplex PCR; TCRdb has only the in-frame clones, and not every one. The sample consists of about 150,000 clones, 75% to 90% of them appearing once. The chain uses TRBV13 and TRBJ2-1; 12 nucleotides line up with TRBD2. The clonotype comes from a man in his late teens or twenties in good health and CMV-seropositive. Sequenced: PBMCs. The CDR3 nucleotides are TGTGCCAGCAACCTAGCGGGGGGGCCTAGTGAGCAGTTCTTC. Protein sequence: CASNLAGGPSEQFF.